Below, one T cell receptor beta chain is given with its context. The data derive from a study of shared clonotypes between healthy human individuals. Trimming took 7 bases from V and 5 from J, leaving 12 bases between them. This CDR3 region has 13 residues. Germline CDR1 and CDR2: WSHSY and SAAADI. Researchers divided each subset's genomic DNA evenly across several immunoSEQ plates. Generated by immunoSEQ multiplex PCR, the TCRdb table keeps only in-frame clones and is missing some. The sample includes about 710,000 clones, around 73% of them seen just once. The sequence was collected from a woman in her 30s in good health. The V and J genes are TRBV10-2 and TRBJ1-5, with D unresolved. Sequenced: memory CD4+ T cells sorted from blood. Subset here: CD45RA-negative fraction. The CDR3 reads CASTTGSYQPQHF. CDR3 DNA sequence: TGCGCCAGCACTACGGGTTCTTATCAGCCCCAGCATTTT.